Shown below are 6 T cell receptor beta chains from a single sample sequenced in a study of vaccination and CD4 T cells after COVID-19. TCRdb ran MiXCR on the PCR reads and lists one entry per CDR3 protein. Altogether tens of thousands of distinct CDR3 sequences are present, more than 45% being singletons, with the ten largest covering over 0.75%. Sequencing used CD4+ T cells from blood, obtained before SARS-CoV-2 vaccination. Every receptor here comes from a human donor who had recovered from COVID-19.

This chain joins TRBV28 and TRBJ2-6, with 9 bases aligning to TRBD1. The germline CDR1 and CDR2 sequences are MDHEN and SYDVKM. The CDR3 is 16 residues long. V was pared by 6 bases and J by 2 bases, with 5 bases of the junction left unmatched. In DNA, the CDR3 is TGTGCCAGCAGCCATCGGACAGGGGCTGGGGCCAACGTCCTGACTTTC. Protein sequence: CASSHRTGAGANVLTF.

The chain carries TRBV4-2 and TRBJ1-1, with 10 bases fitting TRBD1. The V gene end was trimmed by 4 bases and the J gene end by 5 bases; junction bases not matched to a gene: 16. The CDR3 length is 18 residues. Germline values: CDR1 LGHNA, CDR2 YNFKEQ. As DNA, the CDR3 is TGTGCCAGCAGCCTACCGGGTCCCGGACAGGGGGAATGGACTGAAGCTTTCTTT. Translating gives CASSLPGPGQGEWTEAFF.

V usage is TRBV20-1 and J usage is TRBJ2-3; tentatively, D is TRBD1 or TRBD2 (5 bases each). Trimming left V 8 bases short and J 4 bases short, with 16 bases between. The germline V gene encodes CDR1 DFQATT and CDR2 SNEGSKA (reference sequence). The CDR3 runs to 13 residues. CDR3 sequence reads: CSTRGPRADTQYF. CDR3 nucleotide sequence: TGCAGTACCCGGGGCCCGCGGGCAGATACGCAGTATTTT.

J is TRBJ2-1 and V is TRBV12-3 or TRBV12-4; 8 nucleotides match TRBD1. V lost 6 bases to trimming and J lost 5 bases; unmatched junction nucleotides: 9. The CDR3 has 15 residues. The CDR3 spells CASSIQGGLNNEQFF. The CDR3 DNA sequence: TGTGCCAGCAGCATACAGGGGGGATTGAACAATGAGCAGTTCTTC.

The genes are TRBV6-1 and TRBJ1-5; TRBD1 is a possible D gene (6 bases). The CDR3 loop spans 15 amino acids. Trimming stripped 4 bases from V and 3 bases from J, with 13 bases between. Looked up from germline, CDR1 is MNHNS and CDR2 is SASEGT. CDR3: CASSANDRSNQPQHF. CDR3 bases: TGTGCCAGCAGTGCGAATGACAGGTCCAATCAGCCCCAGCATTTT.

The chain joins TRBV25-1 to TRBJ2-3, with 14 bases aligning to TRBD2. Germline V CDR1 and CDR2: MGHDK, SYGVNS. The ends lost 1 base at V and 4 bases at J; junction bases unmatched: 4. This CDR3 contains 17 residues. This CDR3 is CASSESRLAGGADTQYF. The CDR3 region has the DNA TGTGCCAGCAGTGAATCGAGACTAGCGGGAGGGGCAGATACGCAGTATTTT.